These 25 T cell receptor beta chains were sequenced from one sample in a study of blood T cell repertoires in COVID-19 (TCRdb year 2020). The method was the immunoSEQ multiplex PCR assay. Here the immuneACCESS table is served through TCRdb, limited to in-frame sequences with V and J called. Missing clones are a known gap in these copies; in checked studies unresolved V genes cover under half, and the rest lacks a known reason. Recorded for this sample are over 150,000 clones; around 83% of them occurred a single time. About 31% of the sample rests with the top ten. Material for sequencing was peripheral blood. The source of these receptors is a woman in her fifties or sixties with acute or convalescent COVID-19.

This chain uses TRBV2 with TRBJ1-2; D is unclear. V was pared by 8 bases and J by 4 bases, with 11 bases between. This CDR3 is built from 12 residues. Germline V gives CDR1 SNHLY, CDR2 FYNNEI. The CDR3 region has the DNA TGTGCCAGCGAGAGAGGTGTCTATGGCTACACCTTC. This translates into CASERGVYGYTF.

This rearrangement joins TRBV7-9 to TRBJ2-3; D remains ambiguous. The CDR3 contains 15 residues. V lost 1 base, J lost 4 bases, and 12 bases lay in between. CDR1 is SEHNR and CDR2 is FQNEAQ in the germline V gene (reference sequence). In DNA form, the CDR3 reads TGTGCCAGCAGCTTAGTTGTAGCCTGGTCAGATACGCAGTATTTT. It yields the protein CASSLVVAWSDTQYF.

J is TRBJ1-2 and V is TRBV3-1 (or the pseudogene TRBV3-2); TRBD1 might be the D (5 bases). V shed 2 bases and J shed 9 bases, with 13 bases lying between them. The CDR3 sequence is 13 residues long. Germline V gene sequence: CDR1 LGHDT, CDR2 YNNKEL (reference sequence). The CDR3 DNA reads TGTGCCAGCAGCCAATCACTACCAGGGAGCTACACCTTC. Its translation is CASSQSLPGSYTF.

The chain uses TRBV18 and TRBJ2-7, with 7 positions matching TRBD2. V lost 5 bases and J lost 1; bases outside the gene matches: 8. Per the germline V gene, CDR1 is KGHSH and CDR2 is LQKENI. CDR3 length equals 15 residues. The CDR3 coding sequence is TGTGCCAGCTCAGTGAGCGGGGCTAGTTCCTACGAGCAGTACTTC. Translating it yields CASSVSGASSYEQYF. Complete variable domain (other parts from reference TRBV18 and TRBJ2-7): NAGVMQNPRHLVRRRGQEARLRCSPMKGHSHVYWYRQLPEEGLKFMVYLQKENIIDESGMPKERFSAEFPKEGPSILRIQQVVRGDSAAYFCASSVSGASSYEQYFGPGTRLTVT.

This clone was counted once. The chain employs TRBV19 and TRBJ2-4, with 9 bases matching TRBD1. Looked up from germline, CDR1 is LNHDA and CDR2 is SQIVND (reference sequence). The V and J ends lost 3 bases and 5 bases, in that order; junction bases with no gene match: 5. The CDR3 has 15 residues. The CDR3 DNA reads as TGTGCCAGTAGTATGGGAGGGACAGGGCAAAACATTCAGTACTTC. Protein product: CASSMGGTGQNIQYF.

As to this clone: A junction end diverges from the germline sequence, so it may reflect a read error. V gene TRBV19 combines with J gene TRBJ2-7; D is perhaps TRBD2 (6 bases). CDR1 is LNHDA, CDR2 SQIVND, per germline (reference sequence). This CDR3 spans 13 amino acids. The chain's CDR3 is CASSMALKTPTSF. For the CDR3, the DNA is TGTGCCAGTAGTATGGCCCTCAAGACTCCGACTAGCTTC.

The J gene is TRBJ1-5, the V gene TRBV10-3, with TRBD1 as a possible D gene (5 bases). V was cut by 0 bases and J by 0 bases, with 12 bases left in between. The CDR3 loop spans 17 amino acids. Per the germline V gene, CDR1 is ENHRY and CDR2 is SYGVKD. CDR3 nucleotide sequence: TGTGCCATCAGTGAGTCCCTCGGGGGTACTAGCAATCAGCCCCAGCATTTT. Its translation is CAISESLGGTSNQPQHF.

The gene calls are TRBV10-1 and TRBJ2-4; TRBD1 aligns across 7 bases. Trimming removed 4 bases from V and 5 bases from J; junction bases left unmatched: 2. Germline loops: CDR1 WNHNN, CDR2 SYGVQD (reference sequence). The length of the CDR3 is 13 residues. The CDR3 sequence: CASSVTGENIQYF. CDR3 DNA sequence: TGCGCCAGCAGTGTAACAGGGGAAAACATTCAGTACTTC.

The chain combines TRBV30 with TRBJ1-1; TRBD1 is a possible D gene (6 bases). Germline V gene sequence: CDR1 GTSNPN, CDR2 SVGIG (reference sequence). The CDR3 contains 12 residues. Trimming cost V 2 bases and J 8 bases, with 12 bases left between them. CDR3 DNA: TGTGCCTGGAGTTCGGGAACAGGGGAAGCTTTCTTT. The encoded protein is CAWSSGTGEAFF. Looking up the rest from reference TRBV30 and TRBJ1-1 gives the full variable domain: SQTIHQWPATLVQPVGSPLSLECTVEGTSNPNLYWYRQAAGRGLQLLFYSVGIGQISSEVPQNLSASRPQDRQFILSSKKLLLSDSGFYLCAWSSGTGEAFFGQGTRLTVV.

The CDR3: CASSLTPSGGGETQYF. CDR3 DNA sequence: TGCGCCAGCAGCTTGACTCCTAGCGGGGGAGGAGAGACCCAGTACTTC. V gene TRBV5-1 combines with J gene TRBJ2-5; 10 bases agree with TRBD2. In germline, CDR1 is SGHRS, CDR2 YFSETQ. CDR3 length: 16 amino acids. The V segment lost 1 base and the J segment 4 bases; nucleotides outside the gene matches: 7.

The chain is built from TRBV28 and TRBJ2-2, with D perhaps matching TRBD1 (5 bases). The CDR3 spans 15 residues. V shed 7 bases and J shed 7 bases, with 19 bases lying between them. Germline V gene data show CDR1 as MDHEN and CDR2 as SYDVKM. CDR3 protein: CASISGSAARGELFF. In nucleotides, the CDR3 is TGTGCCAGCATCTCAGGGTCGGCAGCACGCGGGGAGCTGTTTTTT.

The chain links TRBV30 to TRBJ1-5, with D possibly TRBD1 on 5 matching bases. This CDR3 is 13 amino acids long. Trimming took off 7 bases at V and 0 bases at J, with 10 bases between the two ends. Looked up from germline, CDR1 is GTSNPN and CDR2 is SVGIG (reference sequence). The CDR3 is CAYAQGSNQPQHF. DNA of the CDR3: TGTGCCTACGCCCAGGGTAGCAATCAGCCCCAGCATTTT.

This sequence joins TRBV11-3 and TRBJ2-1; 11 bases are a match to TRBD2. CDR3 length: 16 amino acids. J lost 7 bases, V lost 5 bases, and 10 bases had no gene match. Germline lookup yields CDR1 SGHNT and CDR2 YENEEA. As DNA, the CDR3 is TGTGCCAGCAGCCCTATTAGCGGGGGGGCGGGAAATGAGCAGTTCTTC. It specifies CASSPISGGAGNEQFF.

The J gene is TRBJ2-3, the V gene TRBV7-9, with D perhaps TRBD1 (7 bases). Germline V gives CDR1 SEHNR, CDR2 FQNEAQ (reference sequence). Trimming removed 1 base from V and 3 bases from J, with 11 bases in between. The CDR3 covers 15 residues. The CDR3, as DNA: TGTGCCAGCAGCTTAGGCAGGGGGGTTACAGATACGCAGTATTTT. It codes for CASSLGRGVTDTQYF.

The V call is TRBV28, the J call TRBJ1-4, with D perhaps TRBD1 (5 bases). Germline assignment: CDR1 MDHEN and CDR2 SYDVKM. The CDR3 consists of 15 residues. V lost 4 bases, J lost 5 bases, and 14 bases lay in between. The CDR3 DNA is TGTGCCAGCAGTTCGCAGGGTGGGTTAAATGAAAAACTGTTTTTT. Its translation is CASSSQGGLNEKLFF.

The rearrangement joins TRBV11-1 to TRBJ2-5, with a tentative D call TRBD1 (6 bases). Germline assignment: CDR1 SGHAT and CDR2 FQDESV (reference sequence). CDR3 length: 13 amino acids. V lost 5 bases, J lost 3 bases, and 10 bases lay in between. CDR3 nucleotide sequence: TGTGCCAGCAGCCCAGGACAGAAAGAGACCCAGTACTTC. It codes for CASSPGQKETQYF. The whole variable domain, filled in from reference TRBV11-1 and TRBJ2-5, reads EAEVAQSPRYKITEKSQAVAFWCDPISGHATLYWYRQILGQGPELLVQFQDESVVDDSQLPKDRFSAERLKGVDSTLKIQPAELGDSAMYLCASSPGQKETQYFGPGTRLLVL.

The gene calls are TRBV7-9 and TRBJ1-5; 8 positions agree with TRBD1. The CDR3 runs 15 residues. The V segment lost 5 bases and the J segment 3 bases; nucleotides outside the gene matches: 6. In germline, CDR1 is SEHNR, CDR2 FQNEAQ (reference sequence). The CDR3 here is CASSPAGGNNQPQHF. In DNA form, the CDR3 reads TGTGCCAGCAGCCCGGCAGGGGGCAACAATCAGCCCCAGCATTTT.

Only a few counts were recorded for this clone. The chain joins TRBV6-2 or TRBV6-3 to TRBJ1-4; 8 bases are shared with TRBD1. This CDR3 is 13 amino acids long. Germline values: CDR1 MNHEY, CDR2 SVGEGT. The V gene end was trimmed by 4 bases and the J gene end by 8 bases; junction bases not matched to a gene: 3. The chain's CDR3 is CASSWTGREKLFF. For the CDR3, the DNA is TGTGCCAGCAGTTGGACAGGGAGGGAAAAACTGTTTTTT.

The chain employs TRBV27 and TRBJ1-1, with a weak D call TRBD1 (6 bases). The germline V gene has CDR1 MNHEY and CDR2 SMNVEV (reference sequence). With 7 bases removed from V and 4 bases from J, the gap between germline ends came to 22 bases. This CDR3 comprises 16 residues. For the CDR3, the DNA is TGTGCCAGCACCCGTTTGTATAGGGGGATCAGCACTGAAGCTTTCTTT. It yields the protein CASTRLYRGISTEAFF.

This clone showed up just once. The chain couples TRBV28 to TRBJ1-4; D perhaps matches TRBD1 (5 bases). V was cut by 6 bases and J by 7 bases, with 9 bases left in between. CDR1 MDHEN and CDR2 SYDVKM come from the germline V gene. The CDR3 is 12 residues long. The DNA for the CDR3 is TGTGCCAGCAGGGGGGGGAGTGAAAAACTGTTTTTT. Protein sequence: CASRGGSEKLFF.

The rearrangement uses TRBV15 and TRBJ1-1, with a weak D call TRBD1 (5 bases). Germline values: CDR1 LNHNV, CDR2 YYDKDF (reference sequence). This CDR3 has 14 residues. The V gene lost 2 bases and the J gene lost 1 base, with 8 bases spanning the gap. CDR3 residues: CATSRPGGNTEAFF. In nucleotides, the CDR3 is TGTGCCACCAGCAGACCCGGGGGGAACACTGAAGCTTTCTTT.

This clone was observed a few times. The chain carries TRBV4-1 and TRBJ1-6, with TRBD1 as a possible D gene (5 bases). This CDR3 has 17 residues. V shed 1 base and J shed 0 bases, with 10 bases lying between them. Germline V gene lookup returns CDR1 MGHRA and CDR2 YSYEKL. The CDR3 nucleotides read TGCGCCAGCAGCCAAGGACAGATCAGCTCCTATAATTCACCCCTCCACTTT. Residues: CASSQGQISSYNSPLHF.

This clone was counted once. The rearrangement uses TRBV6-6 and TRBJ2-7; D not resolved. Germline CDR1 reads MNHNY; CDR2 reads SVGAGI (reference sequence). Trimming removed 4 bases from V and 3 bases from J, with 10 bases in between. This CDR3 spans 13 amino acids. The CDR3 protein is CASSFLQNYEQYV. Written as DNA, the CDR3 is TGTGCCAGCAGTTTCCTGCAGAACTACGAGCAGTACGTC.

The CDR3, as DNA: TGTGCCAGCAGTTTTGGTGGAGACTATGAAAAACTGTTTTTT. Encoded protein: CASSFGGDYEKLFF. V usage is TRBV28 and J usage is TRBJ1-4; no definite D call. With 3 bases removed from V and 6 bases from J, the gap between germline ends came to 11 bases. CDR3 size: 14 residues. Looked up from germline, CDR1 is MDHEN and CDR2 is SYDVKM.

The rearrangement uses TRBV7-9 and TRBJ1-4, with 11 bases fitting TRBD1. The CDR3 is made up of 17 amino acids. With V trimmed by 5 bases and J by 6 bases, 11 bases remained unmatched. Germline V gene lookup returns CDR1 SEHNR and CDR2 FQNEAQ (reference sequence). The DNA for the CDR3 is TGTGCCAGCAGCCGACGGGACAGGGGGATGTATTATGAAAAACTGTTTTTT. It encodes CASSRRDRGMYYEKLFF.